What follows are 30 T cell receptor beta chains derived from one specimen sequenced in a study of OX40 agonist ivuxolimab in advanced cancers. Produced via immunoSEQ multiplex PCR; TCRdb's table is partial and in-frame only. The data contain roughly 70,000 clones, approximately 90% of them seen just once; the ten biggest clones take up 2.8%. The sequencing here drew on CD4+ or CD8+ T cells sorted from blood, taken in a trial of the OX40 agonist ivuxolimab. These receptor sequences come from an adult with an advanced solid tumor such as melanoma, head and neck, liver or kidney cancer.

The chain uses TRBV5-1 and TRBJ2-3; 8 nucleotides match TRBD2. Germline loops: CDR1 SGHRS, CDR2 YFSETQ. V lost 5 bases, J lost 2 bases, and 7 bases stayed unmatched. There are 15 residues in the CDR3. DNA for the CDR3: TGCGCCAGCAGGTCTAGCGGGCAAGTCACAGATACGCAGTATTTT. Its protein is CASRSSGQVTDTQYF.

This sequence joins TRBV7-9 and TRBJ2-7; possibly TRBD1 or TRBD2 for D (5 bases each). The CDR3 is 14 amino acids. Germline loops: CDR1 SEHNR, CDR2 FQNEAQ (reference sequence). V was pared by 3 bases and J by 3 bases, with 12 bases between. The CDR3 region has the DNA TGTGCCAGCAGCTTTGGGGGAGCGGACTACGAGCAGTACTTC. The encoded protein is CASSFGGADYEQYF.

The chain couples TRBV5-1 to TRBJ2-3, with D perhaps matching TRBD2 (5 bases). Trimming cost V 0 bases and J 0 bases, with 11 bases left between them. In germline, CDR1 is SGHRS, CDR2 YFSETQ. The CDR3 consists of 16 residues. CDR3 in DNA: TGCGCCAGCAGCTTGGACCCGGGATATAGCACAGATACGCAGTATTTT. Translated: CASSLDPGYSTDTQYF.

The gene calls are TRBV5-1 and TRBJ2-7; D is tentatively TRBD1 or TRBD2 (5 bases each). The germline V gene encodes CDR1 SGHRS and CDR2 YFSETQ. V was clipped by 2 bases and J by 4 bases, with 19 bases between them. The CDR3 is 16 residues long. In DNA, the CDR3 is TGCGCCAGCAGCTTAAGTCCGGGGCGCGGCAGTTACGAGCAGTACTTC. It translates to CASSLSPGRGSYEQYF.

The chain links TRBV19 to TRBJ1-2; no clear D. CDR1 LNHDA and CDR2 SQIVND come from the germline V gene (reference sequence). The CDR3 is 12 residues long. The V end was cut by 5 bases, the J end by 4 bases, with 8 bases between. Here the CDR3 reads CASSRTSYGYTF. The DNA of the CDR3 is TGTGCCAGTAGTCGGACGTCCTATGGCTACACCTTC.

This chain uses TRBV7-8 with TRBJ1-3; no definite D call. The V end was cut by 5 bases, the J end by 0 bases, with 11 bases between. Per germline, CDR1 SGHVS and CDR2 FQNEAQ. The CDR3 is made up of 15 amino acids. The CDR3: CASSLSGNSGNTIYF. CDR3 nucleotides: TGTGCCAGCAGCCTCTCGGGTAACTCTGGAAACACCATATATTTT.

The V gene is TRBV6-5, the J gene TRBJ1-2; TRBD1 matches 7 bases. Germline values: CDR1 MNHEY, CDR2 SVGAGI. The CDR3 has 14 amino acids. Trimming cost V 6 bases and J 5 bases; bases outside gene matches: 9. The DNA of the CDR3 is TGTGCCAGCAGCTCAGGGACAGCGGTTTATGGCTACACCTTC. The encoded protein is CASSSGTAVYGYTF.

This clone was picked up one time. This rearrangement joins TRBV7-9 to TRBJ2-1, with D perhaps given as TRBD1 or TRBD2 (6 bases each). Trimming pared 5 bases from V and 7 bases from J, leaving 21 bases between. The CDR3 sequence is 16 residues long. Germline assignment: CDR1 SEHNR and CDR2 FQNEAQ (reference sequence). The CDR3 coding sequence is TGTGCCAGCAGCGCCCCGGGGGCCGCTTGGTATAATGAGCAGTTCTTC. Its protein product is CASSAPGAAWYNEQFF.

The CDR3 loop is CASSPNAGDKLFF. The CDR3 bases are TGTGCCAGCAGTCCAAATGCAGGGGACAAACTGTTTTTT. The rearrangement joins TRBV28 to TRBJ1-4; tentatively, D is TRBD1 (6 bases). Germline CDR1 and CDR2: MDHEN and SYDVKM. The CDR3 spans 13 residues. Trimming shortened V by 5 bases and J by 11 bases, and 15 bases separated the two germline ends.

This clone was seen a single time. The V gene is TRBV11-1, the J gene TRBJ2-2; D uncertain. The CDR3 consists of 12 residues. V lost 5 bases and J lost 8, with 9 bases in between. From germline, CDR1 is SGHAT and CDR2 FQDESV (reference sequence). This chain's CDR3 is CASSPPEGELFF. DNA for the CDR3: TGTGCCAGCAGCCCGCCTGAGGGGGAGCTGTTTTTT.

This clone appeared a single time. The gene calls are TRBV19 and TRBJ2-1; D may be TRBD2 (6 bases). V was cut by 6 bases and J by 3 bases, with 9 bases left in between. The CDR3 consists of 13 residues. CDR1 and CDR2 (germline): LNHDA, SQIVND (reference sequence). The DNA of the CDR3 is TGTGCCAGTAGGGAGGGCCACTACAATGAGCAGTTCTTC. This translates into CASREGHYNEQFF. The whole variable domain, remainder taken from reference TRBV19 and TRBJ2-1, is DGGITQSPKYLFRKEGQNVTLSCEQNLNHDAMYWYRQDPGQGLRLIYYSQIVNDFQKGDIAEGYSVSREKKESFPLTVTSAQKNPTAFYLCASREGHYNEQFFGPGTRLTVL.

This chain joins TRBV6-5 and TRBJ2-7; D is ambiguous. Between the trimmed V and J ends, which lost 2 bases and 2 bases, there was a span of 10 bases. CDR1 and CDR2 from the germline V gene are MNHEY and SVGAGI. The CDR3 has 14 amino acids. CDR3 DNA sequence: TGTGCCAGCAGTTACGTTCGCCAGCCCTACGAGCAGTACTTC. Translated, it gives CASSYVRQPYEQYF.

This clone occurred once. This rearrangement joins TRBV10-3 to TRBJ1-5; 10 bases fit TRBD1. This CDR3 is 14 amino acids long. CDR1 ENHRY and CDR2 SYGVKD come from the germline V gene. J was trimmed by 4 bases and V by 10 bases; bases with no gene match: 7. The CDR3: CATTGTGENQPQHF. CDR3 nucleotide sequence: TGTGCCACCACCGGGACAGGGGAGAATCAGCCCCAGCATTTT.

This clone was recorded a few times. The chain links TRBV28 to TRBJ1-4, with D perhaps TRBD1 (5 bases). The CDR3 is 15 residues long. The germline V gene has CDR1 MDHEN and CDR2 SYDVKM. V lost 2 bases to trimming and J lost 0 bases, with 7 bases between them. The CDR3 loop reads CASSLPGATNEKLFF. CDR3 DNA: TGTGCCAGCAGTTTACCGGGGGCAACTAATGAAAAACTGTTTTTT.

This chain connects TRBV5-1 to TRBJ2-7; 13 bases map to TRBD2. V shed 3 bases and J 5 bases; nucleotides not matched to a gene: 2. This CDR3 is 14 amino acids long. The germline gives CDR1 SGHRS, CDR2 YFSETQ. The CDR3 spells CASSSGTSGDEQYF. In DNA form, the CDR3 reads TGCGCCAGCAGCTCCGGGACTAGCGGGGACGAGCAGTACTTC. The full variable domain, its missing parts supplied by reference TRBV5-1 and TRBJ2-7, is KAGVTQTPRYLIKTRGQQVTLSCSPISGHRSVSWYQQTPGQGLQFLFEYFSETQRNKGNFPGRFSGRQFSNSRSEMNVSTLELGDSALYLCASSSGTSGDEQYFGPGTRLTVT.

In this sample, this clone turned up a few times. V is TRBV10-1 and J is TRBJ2-7; no clear D gene. The V gene's germline CDR1 is WNHNN and CDR2 SYGVQD (reference sequence). V was trimmed by 5 bases and J by 1 base, leaving 9 bases between them. This CDR3 contains 13 residues. The CDR3 DNA sequence: TGCGCCAGCAGTCCTGGCAGGTCCTACGAGCAGTACTTC. Encoded protein: CASSPGRSYEQYF.

Details on this clone: The junction does not match germline at one end; this may be a read error. The chain links TRBV7-8 to TRBJ2-1, with D uncertain. The CDR3 loop spans 15 amino acids. Germline loops: CDR1 SGHVS, CDR2 FQNEAQ. The CDR3 DNA is TGTGCCAGCAGCTTAGCCCGGAGCTTCGCCAATGTGCAGTTCTTC. It is translated as CASSLARSFANVQFF.

The CDR3 loop reads CAISPRGTGEETQYF. The CDR3 DNA sequence: TGTGCCATCAGTCCCCGTGGTACAGGCGAAGAGACCCAGTACTTC. This rearrangement joins TRBV10-3 to TRBJ2-5, with a possible D match to TRBD1 (5 bases). Germline V CDR1 and CDR2: ENHRY, SYGVKD. The CDR3 is 15 amino acids. V shed 5 bases and J shed 3 bases, with 16 bases lying between them.

This clone was seen more than once but under ten times. The genes are TRBV6-5 and TRBJ2-7; D is possibly TRBD2 (6 bases). This CDR3 contains 14 residues. The V gene's germline CDR1 is MNHEY and CDR2 SVGAGI. Trimming stripped 6 bases from V and 5 bases from J, with 17 bases between. The CDR3 here is CASRYVREANEQYF. DNA of the CDR3: TGTGCCAGCAGGTATGTCAGGGAGGCGAACGAGCAGTACTTC.

The count of this clone is one. The V gene is TRBV10-3, the J gene TRBJ2-7, with TRBD2 matching 13 bases. Germline CDR1 reads ENHRY; CDR2 reads SYGVKD. Losses at the gene ends were 4 bases for V and 2 bases for J; bases not matched to a gene: 8. The CDR3 is 17 amino acids. The CDR3 sequence: CAISGARTSGSTYEQYF. The CDR3 DNA is TGTGCCATCAGTGGAGCTCGGACTAGCGGGAGTACCTACGAGCAGTACTTC.

The rearrangement joins TRBV11-1 to TRBJ2-7, with 11 bases aligning to TRBD2. Germline CDR1 SGHAT, CDR2 FQDESV (reference sequence). Trimming at V came to 6 bases and at J to 2 bases, leaving 9 bases not matched to a gene. The CDR3 is 16 residues long. Here the CDR3 reads CASSRTSGQRAYEQYF. CDR3 coding DNA: TGTGCCAGCAGTAGGACTAGCGGGCAAAGAGCCTACGAGCAGTACTTC.

The chain is built from TRBV5-1 and TRBJ1-1, with 7 nucleotides matching TRBD1. Trimming at V came to 0 bases and at J to 5 bases, leaving 4 bases not matched to a gene. This CDR3 is built from 14 residues. The germline gives CDR1 SGHRS, CDR2 YFSETQ. The CDR3 spells CASSLVTGRTEAFF. In nucleotides, the CDR3 is TGCGCCAGCAGCTTGGTGACAGGGAGGACTGAAGCTTTCTTT.

This clone was recorded once. The CDR3 loop is CASSLGPEAYEQYF. CDR3 DNA sequence: TGCGCCAGCAGCTTGGGTCCGGAGGCCTACGAGCAGTACTTC. The rearrangement uses TRBV5-1 and TRBJ2-7; D may be TRBD2 (5 bases). V lost 0 bases to trimming and J lost 2 bases, with 9 bases between them. There are 14 residues in the CDR3. CDR1 and CDR2 from the germline V gene are SGHRS and YFSETQ.

The chain carries TRBV5-1 and TRBJ1-2, with 9 bases that match TRBD1. The V gene end was trimmed by 0 bases and the J gene end by 3 bases; junction bases not matched to a gene: 9. The CDR3 length is 17 residues. The germline CDR1 and CDR2 sequences are SGHRS and YFSETQ. The CDR3 sequence is CASSLAKGTGTDYGYTF. The CDR3 DNA sequence: TGCGCCAGCAGCTTGGCCAAGGGGACAGGGACCGACTATGGCTACACCTTC.

This clone was detected once. This chain connects TRBV18 to TRBJ1-3, with D perhaps matching TRBD1 (5 bases). Trimming took 0 bases from V and 6 from J, leaving 12 bases between them. Germline assignment: CDR1 KGHSH and CDR2 LQKENI. The CDR3 spans 15 residues. The DNA for the CDR3 is TGTGCCAGCTCACCACCCTCCGGGACGAAAAACACCATATATTTT. Amino acid sequence: CASSPPSGTKNTIYF.

The chain couples TRBV6-6 to TRBJ2-1; 8 bases map to TRBD2. V shed 7 bases and J 9 bases; nucleotides not matched to a gene: 17. CDR1 MNHNY and CDR2 SVGAGI come from the germline V gene (reference sequence). The CDR3 has 16 residues. Here the CDR3 DNA reads TGTGCCAGCACCCAGACTAGCGCCGCTTCCGGCGTTGAGCAGTTCTTC. Its protein is CASTQTSAASGVEQFF.

The chain combines TRBV6-5 with TRBJ1-2; D possibly corresponds to TRBD1 (6 bases). The CDR3 length is 13 residues. With 0 bases removed from V and 6 bases from J, the gap between germline ends came to 8 bases. CDR1 MNHEY and CDR2 SVGAGI come from the germline V gene. The CDR3 DNA sequence: TGTGCCAGCAGTTACTCGAGGGGGGATGGCTACACCTTC. It specifies CASSYSRGDGYTF.

About this clone itself: At the DNA level, this CDR3 is encoded by other sequences in the same sample as well. The rearrangement joins TRBV6-1 to TRBJ2-6; D might be TRBD1 or TRBD2, each matching 5 bases. Trimming pared 3 bases from V and 2 bases from J, leaving 5 bases between. The CDR3 totals 14 residues. Germline lookup yields CDR1 MNHNS and CDR2 SASEGT. CDR3 sequence reads: CASSEGAGANVLTF. In DNA, the CDR3 is TGTGCCAGCAGTGAGGGGGCTGGGGCCAACGTCCTGACTTTC.

This chain joins TRBV5-1 and TRBJ2-7; D possibly corresponds to TRBD2 (6 bases). Trimming shortened V by 8 bases and J by 1 base, and 19 bases separated the two germline ends. There are 15 residues in the CDR3. Germline CDR1 SGHRS, CDR2 YFSETQ. The CDR3 protein is CASQVDPGVSYEQYF. The CDR3 DNA reads as TGCGCCAGTCAGGTTGACCCGGGAGTGTCCTACGAGCAGTACTTC.

The rearrangement links TRBV6-1 to TRBJ1-4; no definite D call. Germline V gene data show CDR1 as MNHNS and CDR2 as SASEGT. The CDR3 extends over 16 amino acids. Trimming pared 3 bases from V and 8 bases from J, leaving 19 bases between. The DNA for the CDR3 is TGTGCCAGCAGTGATCCGGGGTCGTCGATGAGAGAAAAACTGTTTTTT. It translates to CASSDPGSSMREKLFF.